This T cell receptor beta chain appears in the sequencing data of a study of T cell responses to AZD1222 COVID-19 vaccine. Study in general: Some second doses came at about 4 weeks and others at about 12 weeks; these were pooled. Points from the study as a whole: Breadth and depth of Spike-specific TCRs rose after two AZD1222 doses. Donors were chiefly white British, with a greater number of females, and clonal diversity was perhaps underestimated. Within unmutated variant regions lay the reported targets of nearly half of spike-specific TCRs.

This CDR3 is 15 amino acids long. V was pared by 0 bases and J by 2 bases, with 8 bases between. CDR1 and CDR2 from the germline V gene are MNHEY and SVGAGI. Sequencing used immunoSEQ multiplex PCR; TCRdb keeps in-frame clones, though not all of them. The table has about 120,000 clones, just under 90% seen once. As for this clone: Antigen unknown.

The source of this sequence is an adult in good health. Sequences were derived from peripheral blood, sampled on day 0 of AZD1222 vaccination. The rearrangement uses TRBV6-5 and TRBJ1-3, with D hard to call. The DNA of the CDR3 is TGTGCCAGCAGTTACTCACAGACAACTGGAAACACCATATATTTT. Translated: CASSYSQTTGNTIYF.